The 4 T cell receptor beta chains reported below all come from one sample, sequenced in a study of cytomegalovirus exposure and HLA in healthy donors (dated by TCRdb to 2016 to 2017). Library creation used the immunoSEQ multiplex PCR assay. The multiplex PCR relied on a mix of 60 forward primers for TCR Vbeta segments and 13 reverse primers for TCR Jbeta segments. Here the immuneACCESS table is served through TCRdb, limited to in-frame sequences with V and J called. Missing clones are a known gap in these copies; in checked studies unresolved V genes cover under half, and the rest lacks a known reason. The sample table records 60,000 to 90,000 clones; less than 85% of these occur just once. Around 10% of the sample is in the top ten clones. The sequencing sample was made of PBMCs. Every receptor here comes from a woman in her 50s in good health and CMV-seropositive.

This chain joins TRBV10-3 and TRBJ2-7; 13 bases fit TRBD2. Looked up from germline, CDR1 is ENHRY and CDR2 is SYGVKD. Losses at the gene ends were 8 bases for V and 7 bases for J; bases not matched to a gene: 8. This CDR3 contains 14 residues. CDR3 sequence: CAIGLAGAEGEQYF. DNA for the CDR3: TGTGCCATCGGACTAGCGGGAGCCGAGGGGGAGCAGTACTTC.

The rearrangement joins TRBV6-5 to TRBJ1-2, with 11 bases that match TRBD1. The CDR3 totals 16 residues. Germline V lookup: CDR1 MNHEY, CDR2 SVGAGI. V shed 2 bases, J shed 2 bases, and the junction held 4 bases outside the gene matches. Written as DNA, the CDR3 is TGTGCCAGCAGTTACGCCGGACAGGGGGCAAACTATGGCTACACCTTC. It encodes CASSYAGQGANYGYTF.

V usage is TRBV5-8 and J usage is TRBJ2-7, with D possibly being TRBD2 (6 bases). The CDR3 length is 15 residues. Trimming cost V 0 bases and J 2 bases, with 12 bases left between them. Germline V gene lookup returns CDR1 SGHTS and CDR2 YDEGEE. The CDR3 sequence is CASSLGGGETYEQYF. The DNA for the CDR3 is TGTGCCAGCAGCTTGGGGGGAGGTGAGACCTACGAGCAGTACTTC.

J is TRBJ1-1 and V is TRBV6-5; 7 bases map to TRBD1. This CDR3 has 14 residues. In germline, CDR1 is MNHEY, CDR2 SVGAGI. V lost 6 bases and J lost 0; bases outside the gene matches: 4. CDR3 DNA sequence: TGTGCCAGCAGGTCCGGGACAGTGAACACTGAAGCTTTCTTT. Translating it yields CASRSGTVNTEAFF.